A single T cell receptor (beta chain) is shown here with its context. It lacks a known antigen. Per-base quality was not reported, and no clone a single base away is much larger than it. This specimen belongs to a study of CD8+ T cells in alopecia areata (dated by TCRdb to 2016 to 2018). In the study overall: To study T cell clonal expansion in alopecia areata, the researchers applied high-throughput TCRbeta sequencing to both the C3H/HeJ mouse model and human patients. RNA was obtained with the PAXgene miRNA kit for fixed scalp, the miRNeasy kit for PBMCs, and the RNeasy kit for mouse skin. Scalp tissue and sorted CD4+ and CD8+ peripheral blood T cells from patchy and totalis/universalis alopecia areata patients and from healthy controls were covered by human TCRbeta sequencing. Clonality in the scalp was compared among normal scalp (n=4), patchy alopecia areata scalp (n=8), and alopecia totalis/universalis scalp (n=8). immunoSEQ multiplex PCR using 35 Vbeta forward primers and 13 Jbeta reverse primers was used to amplify TCRbeta CDR3 regions.

PBMCs were isolated by density centrifugation and stained for CD3, CD4 and CD8, after which CD4+ and CD8+ T cells were sorted on a FACSAria. Unaffected controls provided scalp biopsies and blood samples. Library prep was done by the immunoSEQ multiplex PCR assay. RNA was extracted from all samples and reverse transcribed into cDNA as template for TCR sequencing. SuperScript III was used to make first-strand cDNA, primed with a 2:1 mix of oligo-dT and random hexamers. A synthetic immune receptor repertoire was used to measure amplification bias, and any remaining bias was corrected computationally. On the authors' methods: Raw reads were preprocessed to remove errors, and CDR3 was defined according to IMGT conventions as the region from the conserved cysteine to phenylalanine. Clonality was computed as 1 minus the Shannon entropy, with the entropy normalized by log2 of the number of productive unique TCRs. Whether scalp clones were CD4 or CD8 was inferred by matching scalp TCRbeta sequences against CD4 and CD8 repertoires sorted from blood. The table comes from immuneACCESS by way of TCRdb, which keeps in-frame sequences with V and J called. Part of the clones is missing from these tables; in studies checked, under half for an unresolved V gene and the rest for unknown reasons. V, J and clone size are those of that table, while D and trimming were read from the DNA. The sample table holds some 110,000 clones, of which roughly two thirds were seen once. The top ten clones comprise roughly 2.8% of the sample.

Overall study outcomes, separate from this receptor: Shared TCR sequences between patients were less evident than in mice, which may be partly attributable to HLA diversity in the patient population. Higher clonality and more expanded CD8+ clones were observed in lesional scalp than in normal scalp, particularly in alopecia totalis/universalis, a finding suggestive of antigenic drive. Resident alphabeta T cells in normal human skin are also sequenced, complicating scalp TCR repertoire analysis, unlike mouse skin dominated by gammadelta T cells.

The TCR comes from a human donor in good health. The material sequenced was CD4+ T cells sorted from blood.

The nucleotide sequence is TGTGCCAGCAGTTCCACGGGGGGCGCTGGCTACACCTTC. Its translation reads: CASSSTGGAGYTF. In this chain, TRBV2 is recombined with TRBJ1-2, with TRBD1 as a weak D call on 6 bases. CDR1 and CDR2 (SNHLY, FYNNEI) derive from the germline V gene. The germline ends are 14 bases apart after V is trimmed by 5 bases and J by 7 bases. From the cysteine up to the phenylalanine, the CDR3 has a length of 13 residues. Only CDR3 DNA is held: 39 bases, read in frame from base 1.